The 7 T cell receptor beta chains listed next were all sequenced from one sample in a study of Ad26.COV2.S vaccination and SARS-CoV-2 variants. Data came from immunoSEQ multiplex PCR; TCRdb stores just in-frame clones and leaves some out. This table has about 480,000 clones, around nine tenths appearing once. The treatment denotes: roughly 20 received Ad26.COV2.S at low or high dose, single or two shots; 5 received placebo; per-sample allocation not given. Samples came from day 63 after the first vaccine or placebo injection. The starting material was peripheral blood, obtained in a trial of Ad26.COV2.S vaccine versus placebo. Source of these receptors: a person aged 18 to 65 who received the Ad26.COV2.S COVID-19 vaccine or a placebo.

This chain joins TRBV7-2 and TRBJ2-1, with D possibly TRBD2 on 6 matching bases. Trimming removed 5 bases from V and 6 bases from J, with 14 bases in between. CDR1 is SGHTA and CDR2 is FQGNSA in the germline V gene. The CDR3 length is 14 residues. This chain's CDR3 is CASSVKGTLNEQFF. CDR3 sequence (DNA): TGTGCCAGCAGCGTAAAGGGGACTCTCAATGAGCAGTTCTTC.

Here the CDR3 reads CASVTGYEQYF. In nucleotides, the CDR3 is TGTGCCAGCGTAACGGGGTACGAGCAGTACTTC. The rearrangement links TRBV25-1 to TRBJ2-7; weak D call: TRBD2 (5 bases). There are 11 residues in the CDR3. The ends were cut back, 8 bases at V and 4 bases at J, with 9 bases in the middle. The germline V gene encodes CDR1 MGHDK and CDR2 SYGVNS.

This chain links TRBV5-1 with TRBJ1-2; no reliable D call. Trimming cost V 1 base and J 2 bases, with 18 bases left between them. The CDR3 contains 17 residues. Looked up from germline, CDR1 is SGHRS and CDR2 is YFSETQ. CDR3: CASSLSGGLQQNYGYTF. The CDR3, as DNA: TGCGCCAGCAGCTTGAGTGGAGGGCTCCAGCAGAACTATGGCTACACCTTC. Supplemented by reference TRBV5-1 and TRBJ1-2, the full variable domain reads KAGVTQTPRYLIKTRGQQVTLSCSPISGHRSVSWYQQTPGQGLQFLFEYFSETQRNKGNFPGRFSGRQFSNSRSEMNVSTLELGDSALYLCASSLSGGLQQNYGYTFGSGTRLTVV.

The genes are TRBV7-9 and TRBJ2-2; D perhaps matches TRBD2 (5 bases). The CDR3 runs to 15 residues. V was shortened by 0 bases and J by 7 bases, with 12 bases between the two germline ends. Per germline, CDR1 SEHNR and CDR2 FQNEAQ (reference sequence). DNA for the CDR3: TGTGCCAGCAGCTTAGCGGGAGTAATGGTCGGGGAGCTGTTTTTT. It translates to CASSLAGVMVGELFF.

The gene calls are TRBV30 and TRBJ2-7; 8 bases are a match to TRBD2. The CDR3 has 13 amino acids. After removal of 4 bases from V and 2 bases from J, the junction contained 4 bases not matched to a gene. Germline-derived CDR1 and CDR2 are GTSNPN and SVGIG (reference sequence). The CDR3 sequence is CAWTPGLAYEQYF. CDR3 DNA: TGTGCCTGGACTCCGGGACTAGCCTACGAGCAGTACTTC.

CDR3 loop: CASDWGGGGAGELFF. CDR3 sequence (DNA): TGTGCCAGCGACTGGGGAGGGGGCGGAGCCGGGGAGCTGTTTTTT. This sequence joins TRBV7-9 and TRBJ2-2; either TRBD1 or TRBD2 may supply D (7 bases each). Germline-derived CDR1 and CDR2 are SEHNR and FQNEAQ (reference sequence). The CDR3 is 15 amino acids. The V end was cut by 8 bases, the J end by 6 bases, with 19 bases between.

The V and J genes are TRBV7-8 and TRBJ1-1, with D maybe TRBD1 (6 bases). Trimming shortened V by 6 bases and J by 2 bases, and 16 bases separated the two germline ends. Germline-derived CDR1 and CDR2 are SGHVS and FQNEAQ. The CDR3 covers 15 residues. This CDR3 reads CASSRRTVINTEAFF. The CDR3 DNA sequence: TGTGCCAGCAGTAGGAGGACAGTTATTAACACTGAAGCTTTCTTT. The entire variable domain, with the rest obtained from reference TRBV7-8 and TRBJ1-1, is as follows: GAGVSQSPRYKVAKRGQDVALRCDPISGHVSLFWYQQALGQGPEFLTYFQNEAQLDKSGLPSDRFFAERPEGSVSTLKIQRTQQEDSAVYLCASSRRTVINTEAFFGQGTRLTVV.